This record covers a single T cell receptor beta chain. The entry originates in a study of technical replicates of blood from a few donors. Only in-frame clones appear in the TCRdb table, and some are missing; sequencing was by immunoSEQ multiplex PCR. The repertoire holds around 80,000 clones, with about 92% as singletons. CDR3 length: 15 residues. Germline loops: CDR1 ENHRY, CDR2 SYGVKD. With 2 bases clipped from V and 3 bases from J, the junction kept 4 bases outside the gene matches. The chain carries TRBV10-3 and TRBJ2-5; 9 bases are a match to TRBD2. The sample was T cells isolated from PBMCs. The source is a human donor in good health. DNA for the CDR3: TGTGCCATCAGTGAGAGGCGGGAGGGAAAAGAGACCCAGTACTTC. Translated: CAISERREGKETQYF.